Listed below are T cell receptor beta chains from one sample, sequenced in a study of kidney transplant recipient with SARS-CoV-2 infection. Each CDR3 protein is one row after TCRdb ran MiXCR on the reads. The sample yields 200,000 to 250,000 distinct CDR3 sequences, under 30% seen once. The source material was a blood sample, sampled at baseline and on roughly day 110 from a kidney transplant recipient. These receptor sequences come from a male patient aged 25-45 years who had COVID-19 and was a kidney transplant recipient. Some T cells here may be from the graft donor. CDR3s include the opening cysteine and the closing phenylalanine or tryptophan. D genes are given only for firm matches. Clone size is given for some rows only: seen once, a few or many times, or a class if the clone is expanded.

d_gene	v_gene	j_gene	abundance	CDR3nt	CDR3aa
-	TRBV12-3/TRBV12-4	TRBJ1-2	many	TGTGCCAGCAGTAGTGGTAGCAGCTTCCGAAAGACCTATGGCTACACCTTC	CASSSGSSFRKTYGYTF
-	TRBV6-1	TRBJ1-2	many	TGTGCCAGCAGTCATCTCATCTCTATGCGAAAGACCTATGGCTACACCTTC	CASSHLISMRKTYGYTF
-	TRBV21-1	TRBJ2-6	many	TGTGCCAGCAGGGGTGTGTTGCTACAACAAAGTCGGGCCAACGTCCTGACTTTC	CASRGVLLQQSRANVLTF
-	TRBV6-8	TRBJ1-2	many	TGTGCCAGCAGTAACGATTTACGCTCTAGAAAGACCTATGGCTACACCTTC	CASSNDLRSRKTYGYTF
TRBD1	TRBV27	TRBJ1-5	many	TGTGCCAGCAGTTTGGCCGGGACAGCTAATCAGCCCCAGCATTTT	CASSLAGTANQPQHF
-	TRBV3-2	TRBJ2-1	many	TGTGCCAGCAGCCCCATGGGGTCCTACAATGAGCAGTTCTTC	CASSPMGSYNEQFF
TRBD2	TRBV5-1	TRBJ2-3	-	TGCGCCAGCAGCTTTCGGGACCCGCTAGCGGAACACACAGATACGCAGTATTTT	CASSFRDPLAEHTDTQYF
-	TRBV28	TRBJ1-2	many	TGTGCCAGCAGTTCGGGATTCGGCTACACCTTC	CASSSGFGYTF
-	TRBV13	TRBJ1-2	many	TGTGCCAGCAGCACCCCGACTGTGACCTATGGCTACACCTTC	CASSTPTVTYGYTF
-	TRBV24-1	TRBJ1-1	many	TGTGCCACCAGTGATTCGATGACCAACACTGAAGCTTTCTTT	CATSDSMTNTEAFF
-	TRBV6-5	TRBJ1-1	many	TGTGCCAGCAGCAATCAAAGGGAAGGGGAAGCTTTCTTT	CASSNQREGEAFF
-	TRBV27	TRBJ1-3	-	TGTGCCAGCAGCGCGACAAGGCCAGGAAACACCACATATTTT	CASSATRPGNTTYF
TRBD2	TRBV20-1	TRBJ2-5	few	TGCAGTGCAGCCGGGACTAGCGGGGGGGCCCCAGAGACCCAGTACTTC	CSAAGTSGGAPETQYF
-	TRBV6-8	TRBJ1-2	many	TGTGCCAGCAGTTGCGTGTCACGCTCTAGAAAGACCTATGGCTACACCTTC	CASSCVSRSRKTYGYTF
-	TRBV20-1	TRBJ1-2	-	TGCAGTACTAGTAGCTTGCTGTTTCGAAAGACCTATGGCTACACCTTC	CSTSSLLFRKTYGYTF
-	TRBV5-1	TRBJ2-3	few	TGCGCCAGCAGCCCATTAATGACAGGTAGCACAGATACGCAGTATTTT	CASSPLMTGSTDTQYF
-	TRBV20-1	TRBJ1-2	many	TGCAGTGCTAGAGATGAGGGGGCTAACTATGGCTACACCTTC	CSARDEGANYGYTF
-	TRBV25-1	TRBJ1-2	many	TGTGCCAGCAGTGAGAGCGGAGAACTGGGAAAGACCTATGGCTACACCTTC	CASSESGELGKTYGYTF
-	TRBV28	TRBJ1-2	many	TGTGCCAGCAGCCCTAAGGGGAAGGGCTACACCTTC	CASSPKGKGYTF
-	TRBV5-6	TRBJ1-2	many	TGTGCCAGCAGCGAGACGGATTTCTATGGCTACACCTTC	CASSETDFYGYTF
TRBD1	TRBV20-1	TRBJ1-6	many	TGCAGTGCTAGATCCGAGGACAGGGGAAGCGGTTCACCCCTCCACTTT	CSARSEDRGSGSPLHF
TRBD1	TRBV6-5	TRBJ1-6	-	TGTGCCAGCAGTTCCAGGAGGGGACAGGGGTCATCACCCCTCCACTTT	CASSSRRGQGSSPLHF
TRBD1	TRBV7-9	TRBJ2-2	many	TGTGCCAGCAGCCCCCACAGGGGAACTGGCACCGGGGAGCTGTTTTTT	CASSPHRGTGTGELFF
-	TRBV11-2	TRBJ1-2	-	TGTGCCAGCAGCATTATTGTAACAAGCAGAAAGACCTATGGCTACACCTTC	CASSIIVTSRKTYGYTF
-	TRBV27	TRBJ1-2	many	TGTGCCAGCAGGGAGGACTCTAACTATGGCTACACCTTC	CASREDSNYGYTF
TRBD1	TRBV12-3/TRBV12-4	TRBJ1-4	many	TGTGCCAGCAGTCCCAGACAGGGAAAGGGGGAAAAACTGTTTTTT	CASSPRQGKGEKLFF
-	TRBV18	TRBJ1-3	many	TGTGCCAGCTCACCCGTGAGGACTGGAAACACCATATATTTT	CASSPVRTGNTIYF
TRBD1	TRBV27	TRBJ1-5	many	TGTGCCAGCAGCTTAGGGGGCACTCAGCCCCAGCATTTT	CASSLGGTQPQHF
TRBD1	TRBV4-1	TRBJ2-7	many	TGCGCCAGCAGCCGAGGCCCAGGGGGCTTCAACGAGCAGTACTTC	CASSRGPGGFNEQYF
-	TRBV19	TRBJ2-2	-	TGTGCCAATAGGGTACTAGCAGGGGACACCGGGGAGCTGTTTTTT	CANRVLAGDTGELFF
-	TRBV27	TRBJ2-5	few	TGTGCCAGCAGTTCCACTAGAAGGGGGCAAGAGACCCAGTACTTC	CASSSTRRGQETQYF
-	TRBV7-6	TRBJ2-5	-	TGTGCCAGCAGCCTAGATGGGGTCGGAGAGACCCAGTACTTC	CASSLDGVGETQYF
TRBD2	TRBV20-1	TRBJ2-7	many	TGCAGTGCTCGACGGCTAGCGGGAGGGCCGTACGAGCAGTACTTC	CSARRLAGGPYEQYF